This T cell receptor beta chain was obtained from a study of cytomegalovirus exposure and HLA in healthy donors (dated by TCRdb to 2016 to 2017). Notes on the research overall: An earlier analysis of some 600 of the donors reported 276 Gb of sequence data and around 100 million unique TCR beta sequences obtained from about 170 million T cells. An early release that covered about 640 HLA-typed donors contained approximately 300 gigabases of sequencing data and around 80 million unique TCR sequences. Among the approximately 420 genotyped donors, 75% to 90% belonged to the genetic ancestry cluster associated with self-reported Caucasian donors. The study aimed to test whether cataloging public T cell receptors could reveal signatures of past pathogen exposure. The study used immunosequencing to profile the T cell repertoires of approximately 630 subjects and linked those repertoires to cytomegalovirus serostatus. In addition to the first cohort of 666 subjects, a separate validation cohort of about 120 different subjects was used. To predict cytomegalovirus infection status, the study combined high-throughput TCR immunosequencing, statistical association of individual TCRs with disease status, and machine learning. A later analysis re-examined previously published TCR beta repertoires from around 670 donors and added high-resolution HLA genotyping to investigate patterns of TCR occurrence. The later analysis used no new phenotypic data to find candidate immune exposures, relying instead on TCR beta sequences and their occurrence across donors. An earlier analysis of 587 of the donors used high-throughput TCR beta sequencing to judge whether each TCR beta V gene segment behaved as functional or pseudogenic. Donor age, sex, ethnicity and CMV serostatus were compiled alongside the repertoire data. A later genetic analysis used genome-wide SNP genotypes for about 65% of the roughly 670 donors, treating that subset as a discovery cohort. All discovery cohort repertoires had been generated using a single sequencing platform. Both class I and class II loci were covered by HLA typing, at four-digit resolution. Typing coverage varied by locus: roughly 629-640 donors for A, B, C, DRB1 and DQB1; roughly 560 for DQA1; approximately 570 for DPA1; roughly 470 for DPB1. Several DR-DQ haplotypes were handled as single units for association and clustering because linkage in the cohort was strong. Across some 400 genotyped donors of the cohort, an average of 235,054 unique TCR beta nucleotide sequences per donor were sequenced, and 15% to 20% of those sequences were non-productive.

The cohort was made up of about 610 healthy bone marrow donors. Cohort members were all nominally healthy when sampled, although unrecorded immune exposures were likely present. The donor tested CMV seropositive, placing the donor among the 250 to 300 seropositive members of the cohort. Each donor provided a peripheral blood sample, and peripheral blood mononuclear cells were used for TCR beta sequencing. The Qiagen DNeasy Blood Extraction Kit was used to extract genomic DNA from the blood cell samples. The paper as a whole reports these results and caveats: Linkage disequilibrium might explain the correlated functional status among segregating V segments, but an unknown experimental factor could not be excluded. When HLA alleles, especially DR and DQ, strongly co-occurred, TCR associations were difficult to assign to individual alleles. Compared with equally common non-associated chains, HLA-associated TCR beta chains in a later analysis were more clonally expanded and had lower generation probabilities. Most CMV-associated TCR beta chains appeared to be HLA-restricted in a later analysis, and the HLA associations seemed to be driven largely by CMV exposure. A later genetic analysis associated a missense DCLRE1C variant with V-gene and J-gene trimming of TCR beta chains, and an independent cohort replicated the association. Most TCR sequences were observed very rarely across donors, whereas some public TCRs were present in many individuals. According to a later analysis, TCR association rates differed among HLA loci, with DRB1 alleles showing the most associated TCRs and HLA-C alleles showing the fewest. In a later analysis, several top co-occurrence clusters were reported to appear linked to parvovirus B19, influenza, CMV and Epstein-Barr virus. The authors suggested that the approach could potentially be extended to other disease states and immunological phenotypes. Some IMGT-functional V segments, including TRBV6-2 and TRBV6-3, could not be distinguished by the 87-base-pair reads and were therefore excluded. Immune exposure information for the cohort was limited to CMV serostatus. A further reported finding was that TCR beta sequences accurately predicted the HLA-A and HLA-B alleles for most subjects in the first cohort. In vitro tests confirmed that a few of the cytomegalovirus-associated TCR beta chains recognize cytomegalovirus antigens. In this cohort, only TCR beta chains were sequenced, and detectable features were limited by the absence of alpha or paired-chain data. Because some donors lacked HLA typing at each locus, the association tests relied only on the typed subset. In a later analysis, about 17,000 TCR beta sequences were associated with specific HLA alleles at a false discovery rate of 0.05. Compared with the roughly 700-donor mean, donors in an Asian-associated ancestry cluster had fewer N-insertions in productive TCRs, according to a later genetic analysis. In an earlier analysis of some 540 of the donors, most TCR beta V segments appeared in productive rearrangements about 87% or about 30% of the time, broadly matching IMGT annotations. The classifier was reported to diagnose cytomegalovirus status with high specificity and sensitivity in both the original cohort and the validation cohort. The earlier analysis of fewer than 750 of the donors excluded approximately 15 rarely observed V segments, including chromosome 9 orphons, because counts were too low. The study gave a list of more than 150 TCR beta chains associated with cytomegalovirus. Roughly uniform sequencing depth across donors was assumed in presence/absence analyses, although this assumption may not hold. The sequencing pipeline was judged likely to have produced a cluster of highly shared sequence variants as a technical artifact.

With respect to this clone: Its specific antigen is unknown. Within one base of it there is no much larger clone, and no base qualities were kept.

Library prep was done by the immunoSEQ multiplex PCR assay. A mixture of 60 forward primers for TCR Vbeta segments and 13 reverse primers for TCR Jbeta segments was used in the multiplex PCR. A multiplex PCR assay on genomic DNA amplified the CDR3 region of rearranged TCR beta genes. The Illumina HiSeq System was used to sequence the amplified TCR beta libraries as 87-base-pair reads. As for the original processing: Across the 700 or so repertoires, a later analysis counted tens of millions of unique TCR beta chains, roughly 11 million of which were shared by at least two donors. Raw reads were error-corrected and collapsed into unique sequences with a nearest-neighbor algorithm that merged closely related sequences to remove PCR and sequencing errors. To assign V, D and J gene segments, CDR3 sequences were aligned to IMGT reference sequences. For a sequence to be retained, a match of at least six nucleotides was required to both a V gene segment and a J gene segment. Rearrangements were called productive when the CDR3 lacked stop codons and stayed in frame with V and J; all others were non-productive. CDR3 was defined according to IMGT convention as the region running from the second conserved V-encoded cysteine to the conserved J-encoded phenylalanine. In an earlier analysis of around 540 of the donors, sequences lacking an unambiguous match to a single V gene segment were excluded. An earlier analysis of 450 to 650 of the donors called V segments functional above 56.7% productive rearrangements and segregating when the between-donor standard deviation exceeded 5%. A statistical classification framework was developed to diagnose cytomegalovirus status using the catalog of TCR beta chain sequences. In a later analysis, V and J genes were assigned by comparing TCR nucleotide sequences against IMGT/GENE-DB human TR gene sequences. In a later analysis, CDR3 sequences and most-parsimonious VDJ recombination scenarios were assigned using the TCRdist pipeline. A later analysis defined each TCR beta chain by its CDR3 amino acid sequence plus V-gene family, and excluded reads lacking a unique V-gene family. A later analysis removed 450 to 600 highly shared, low-generation-probability nucleotide sequences to deal with suspected cross-contamination and a sequencing artifact. In a later analysis, a clonal expansion index for each public chain was calculated from normalized within-repertoire ranks of inferred template counts. A later analysis computed generation probabilities with a VDJ recombination model fitted to out-of-frame rearrangements, and checked the results against IGoR. Hypergeometric tests were used in a later analysis to score TCR-TCR, TCR-HLA and TCR-CMV co-occurrence, with a repertoire-size bias correction applied to the TCR pairs. To estimate false discovery rates, a later analysis permuted the HLA or CMV assignments 20 times. A later analysis grouped co-occurring TCRs with DBSCAN, adding TCRdist sequence similarity when clustering within HLA-allele-positive subsets. For co-occurrence clustering, repertoires with fewer than 30,000 or more than 120,000 public chains were excluded, along with about five repertoires with anomalous nucleotide sharing. Entries here come from immuneACCESS through TCRdb and include only in-frame sequences with V and J called. Some clones fail to appear in such tables; in the studies checked, an unresolved V gene covers under half of the shortfall, and the cause of the remainder is unknown. V, J and clone size reflect that table, while D and trimming were determined from the DNA. This sample holds 150,000 to 200,000 clones; roughly 80% were observed only once. Approximately 13% of the sample lies in the top ten.

The CDR3 covers 15 residues, taking in both the cysteine and the phenylalanine. Only the CDR3 part of the read is kept: 45 bases, read in frame from the first base. The germline V gene supplies CDR1 SGHVS and CDR2 FNYEAQ. Cut back by 5 bases and 10 bases, the V and J ends lie 21 bases apart. The TCR originated in a woman aged 45-65 years in good health and CMV-seropositive. Material for sequencing was PBMCs. The rearrangement combines TRBV7-6 with TRBJ1-3; perhaps TRBD1 is the D gene, with 6 bases matching. The nucleotide sequence reads TGTGCCAGCAGCCACGAAAGGGGGAGTAAGAAGACCATATATTTT. The encoded protein is CASSHERGSKKTIYF.